Presented here are 2 T cell receptor beta chains from one specimen sequenced in a study of response to subunit inactivated influenza vaccine. MiXCR was run by TCRdb on the RT-PCR reads, yielding one entry per CDR3 protein. The top ten hold 10% of the sample, which has roughly 760,000 distinct CDR3 sequences, around 20% seen once. The sample here was PBMCs from blood, taken 5 to 6 days after vaccination. The receptors stem from a man aged 50-60 years who received an inactivated influenza vaccine.

This chain uses TRBV10-3 with TRBJ2-1, with 14 bases that match TRBD2. The J segment lost 4 bases and the V segment lost 3 bases, leaving 5 bases of the junction unmatched. This CDR3 region has 17 residues. Germline V lookup: CDR1 ENHRY, CDR2 SYGVKD. CDR3 DNA sequence: TGTGCCATCAGTGACCTGGGGACTAGCGGGAGTTACAATGAGCAGTTCTTC. Its protein is CAISDLGTSGSYNEQFF.

This clonotype appeared many times. The chain joins TRBV4-2 to TRBJ2-1, with 8 bases identical to TRBD2. There are 17 residues in the CDR3. V shed 1 base, J shed 5 bases, and the junction held 10 bases outside the gene matches. Per the germline V gene, CDR1 is LGHNA and CDR2 is YNFKEQ. The chain's CDR3 is CASSQVGAGVLNNEQFF. CDR3 nucleotide sequence: TGTGCCAGCAGCCAAGTAGGAGCGGGAGTTTTGAACAATGAGCAGTTCTTC.